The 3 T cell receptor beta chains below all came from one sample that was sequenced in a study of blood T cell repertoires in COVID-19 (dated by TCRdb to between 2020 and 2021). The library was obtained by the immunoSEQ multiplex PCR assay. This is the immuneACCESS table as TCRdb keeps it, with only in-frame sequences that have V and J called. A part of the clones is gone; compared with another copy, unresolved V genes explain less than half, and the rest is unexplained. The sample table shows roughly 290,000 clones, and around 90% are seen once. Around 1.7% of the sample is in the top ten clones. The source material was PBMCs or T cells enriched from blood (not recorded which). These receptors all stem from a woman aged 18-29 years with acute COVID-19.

CDR3 protein: CASSLTGWETQYF. In DNA, the CDR3 is TGTGCCAGCTCACTTACAGGGTGGGAGACCCAGTACTTC. The chain employs TRBV18 and TRBJ2-5, with D possibly being TRBD1 (6 bases). CDR1 is KGHSH and CDR2 is LQKENI in the germline V gene. The CDR3 is 13 amino acids. Trimming pared 4 bases from V and 5 bases from J, leaving 11 bases between.

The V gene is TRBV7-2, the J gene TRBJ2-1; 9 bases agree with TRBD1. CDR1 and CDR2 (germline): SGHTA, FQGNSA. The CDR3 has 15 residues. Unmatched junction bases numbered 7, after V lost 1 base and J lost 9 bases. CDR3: CASSLVGQGIFEQFF. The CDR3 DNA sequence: TGTGCCAGCAGCTTAGTCGGACAGGGGATTTTTGAGCAGTTCTTC.

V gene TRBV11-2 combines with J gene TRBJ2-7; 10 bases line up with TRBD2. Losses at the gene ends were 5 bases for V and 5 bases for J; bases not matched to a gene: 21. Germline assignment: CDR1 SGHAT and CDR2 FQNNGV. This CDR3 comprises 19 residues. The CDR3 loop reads CASSSLTLPSGSTFHEQYF. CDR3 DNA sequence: TGTGCCAGCAGCAGCTTAACCCTCCCTAGCGGGAGTACGTTCCACGAGCAGTACTTC.